What follows describes a single TCR beta chain. The source of the sample is a study of cytomegalovirus exposure and HLA in healthy donors. Produced via immunoSEQ multiplex PCR; TCRdb's table is partial and in-frame only. The data show about 130,000 clones, with around 89% seen just once and roughly 6.7% held by the top ten. The clonotype was recovered from a woman under 40 in good health and CMV-seropositive. The sequenced material came from PBMCs.

CDR3 nucleotides: TGTGCCAGCAGTTTAAATTGGAGGGGGGAGCTGTTTTTT. Its protein is CASSLNWRGELFF. This rearrangement joins TRBV27 to TRBJ2-2; a weak D match, TRBD2 (5 bases). The V end was cut by 2 bases, the J end by 8 bases, with 9 bases between. Germline lookup yields CDR1 MNHEY and CDR2 SMNVEV (reference sequence). The CDR3 totals 13 residues.